The sequence of this T cell receptor (beta chain) was determined in a study of cytomegalovirus exposure and HLA in healthy donors. Regarding the study as a whole: According to a later analysis, TCR clusters from the first cohort tended to co-occur in the roughly 120 validation repertoires.

This clone came up once. The antigen remains unidentified. TCRdb's copy holds only in-frame clones and misses some; the assay was immunoSEQ multiplex PCR. Of 110,000 to 150,000 clones listed, about 95% are singletons. V gave up 4 bases and J gave up 4 bases, with 20 bases separating them. The CDR3 consists of 17 residues. Germline values: CDR1 SEHNR, CDR2 FQNEAQ (reference sequence). The chain recombines TRBV7-9 with TRBJ2-4; D uncertain. This clonotype was obtained from a man between 18 and 35 years old in good health and CMV-seropositive. The specimen was PBMCs. CDR3 DNA: TGTGCCAGCAGCTCAGGTATTCTAAGAATACAGAAAAACATTCAGTACTTC. Protein sequence: CASSSGILRIQKNIQYF.